These 21 T cell receptor beta chains were all obtained from the same sample, sequenced in a study of T cell changes during pregnancy in multiple sclerosis. The repertoire was sequenced with immunoSEQ multiplex PCR; TCRdb's copy has only in-frame clones and lacks some. The sample records roughly 86,000 clones, approximately 92% being singletons. This material consisted of peripheral blood, taken in the first trimester of pregnancy. Receptors originate from a female donor with multiple sclerosis, enrolled in a pregnancy study.

The V gene is TRBV7-2, the J gene TRBJ1-2; TRBD1 matches 8 bases. This CDR3 spans 15 amino acids. Per germline, CDR1 SGHTA and CDR2 FQGNSA. Trimming cost V 5 bases and J 5 bases; bases outside gene matches: 10. The CDR3 DNA is TGTGCCAGCAGCCGTTCTGGGACAGGAGATTATGGCTACACCTTC. It specifies CASSRSGTGDYGYTF. Drawing the rest from reference TRBV7-2 and TRBJ1-2, the complete variable domain is GAGVSQSPSNKVTEKGKDVELRCDPISGHTALYWYRQSLGQGLEFLIYFQGNSAPDKSGLPSDRFSAERTGGSVSTLTIQRTQQEDSAVYLCASSRSGTGDYGYTFGSGTRLTVV.

The gene calls are TRBV5-4 and TRBJ2-7; 9 positions match TRBD1. CDR1 and CDR2 from the germline V gene are SGHNT and YYREEE (reference sequence). The trim removed 0 bases at V and 2 bases at J, leaving 3 bases unmatched. CDR3 length: 15 residues. The CDR3 bases are TGTGCCAGCAGCTTGGTGACAGGGGGTGCCTACGAGCAGTACTTC. Translating gives CASSLVTGGAYEQYF.

The rearrangement links TRBV28 to TRBJ1-2; D uncertain. With 8 bases removed from V and 4 bases from J, the gap between germline ends came to 11 bases. The V gene's germline CDR1 is MDHEN and CDR2 SYDVKM. This CDR3 has 12 amino acids. The CDR3 loop reads CASANGGYGYTF. CDR3 in DNA: TGTGCCAGCGCGAATGGCGGCTATGGCTACACCTTC.

The V call is TRBV12-5, the J call TRBJ2-1, with 16 bases lining up with TRBD2. CDR1 and CDR2 from the germline V gene are LGHNT and FRNRAP. CDR3 length equals 19 residues. V shed 6 bases and J 1 base; nucleotides not matched to a gene: 9. CDR3 bases: TGTGCTAGTGGCCCCGGGACTAGCGGGAGGGTTGGGTCCTACAATGAGCAGTTCTTC. Its translation: CASGPGTSGRVGSYNEQFF.

Here the CDR3 DNA reads TGCGCCAGCAGCGGGGGGCTAGGGGGCCCGACCTACAATGAGCAGTTCTTC. Amino acid sequence: CASSGGLGGPTYNEQFF. V usage is TRBV5-1 and J usage is TRBJ2-1; perhaps TRBD1 as D (7 bases). This CDR3 spans 17 amino acids. Trimming pared 4 bases from V and 2 bases from J, leaving 19 bases between. The germline gives CDR1 SGHRS, CDR2 YFSETQ.

J is TRBJ2-7 and V is TRBV29-1; TRBD2 matches at 7 bases. The V segment lost 7 bases and the J segment 2 bases; nucleotides outside the gene matches: 5. Germline assignment: CDR1 SQVTM and CDR2 ANQGSEA. The CDR3 runs to 12 residues. Written as DNA, the CDR3 is TGCAGCGCTGGGGGAGGGGCCTACGAGCAGTACTTC. Amino acid sequence: CSAGGGAYEQYF.

This rearrangement joins TRBV6-1 to TRBJ1-5; no definite D call. The CDR3 totals 12 residues. Looked up from germline, CDR1 is MNHNS and CDR2 is SASEGT. V lost 6 bases and J 2 bases, leaving 5 bases between the germline ends. The CDR3 here is CASRGGNQPQHF. DNA for the CDR3: TGTGCCAGCAGAGGAGGCAATCAGCCCCAGCATTTT.

The chain links TRBV6-5 to TRBJ2-1, with D possibly TRBD1 on 6 matching bases. The CDR3 length is 16 residues. In germline, CDR1 is MNHEY, CDR2 SVGAGI. The V end was cut by 2 bases, the J end by 2 bases, with 13 bases between. For the CDR3, the DNA is TGTGCCAGCAGTTACCGACAGGTTCTTGCCTACAATGAGCAGTTCTTC. Its protein product is CASSYRQVLAYNEQFF.

This clone was observed once. The chain uses TRBV6-1 and TRBJ2-3, with 8 bases that match TRBD1. CDR1 and CDR2 from the germline V gene are MNHNS and SASEGT. This CDR3 contains 19 residues. V lost 3 bases to trimming and J lost 0 bases; unmatched junction nucleotides: 14. The CDR3, as DNA: TGTGCCAGCAGTGACCCAAACTCCGGGACAGGAACTAGCACAGATACGCAGTATTTT. It translates to CASSDPNSGTGTSTDTQYF.

Only one count was recorded for this clone. The chain is built from TRBV28 and TRBJ2-1; TRBD2 aligns across 9 bases. The V segment lost 3 bases and the J segment 8 bases; nucleotides outside the gene matches: 11. Germline assignment: CDR1 MDHEN and CDR2 SYDVKM. CDR3 size: 16 residues. In DNA form, the CDR3 reads TGTGCCAGCAGTTTTCCGCGGGGGGGGCAGGGATATGAGCAGTTCTTC. Its translation is CASSFPRGGQGYEQFF.

The rearrangement links TRBV7-9 to TRBJ2-7; 7 bases map to TRBD1. Germline loops: CDR1 SEHNR, CDR2 FQNEAQ (reference sequence). The junction had 13 bases not matched to a gene; V was cut back by 10 bases and J by 4 bases. This CDR3 has 14 amino acids. CDR3 sequence (DNA): TGTGCCACCGATAGGGGGACAGCGATTTACGAGCAGTACTTC. Its translation: CATDRGTAIYEQYF.

This clone was detected a few times. V and J are TRBV9 and TRBJ2-2, with 10 bases identical to TRBD2. Trimming cost V 4 bases and J 0 bases; bases outside gene matches: 3. This CDR3 is built from 16 residues. Looked up from germline, CDR1 is SGDLS and CDR2 is YYNGEE. CDR3 region: CASSLGTSANTGELFF. The CDR3 bases are TGTGCCAGCAGCCTTGGGACTAGCGCGAACACCGGGGAGCTGTTTTTT.

The chain carries TRBV19 and TRBJ1-2; D uncertain. In germline, CDR1 is LNHDA, CDR2 SQIVND (reference sequence). The CDR3 is made up of 12 amino acids. Trimming stripped 8 bases from V and 5 bases from J, with 12 bases between. CDR3 bases: TGTGCCAGTCGCGTCCCGGGATATGGCTACACCTTC. It yields the protein CASRVPGYGYTF.

This clone was found once. The chain combines TRBV2 with TRBJ2-1, with 8 nucleotides matching TRBD2. From germline, CDR1 is SNHLY and CDR2 FYNNEI. With V trimmed by 3 bases and J by 4 bases, 5 bases remained unmatched. This CDR3 has 15 residues. CDR3 protein: CASSEEASGYNEQFF. CDR3 coding DNA: TGTGCCAGCAGTGAGGAGGCTAGCGGGTACAATGAGCAGTTCTTC.

This clone has just a few counts. The genes are TRBV6-1 and TRBJ2-7; D is perhaps TRBD1 (5 bases). The CDR3 is made up of 13 amino acids. V was trimmed by 6 bases and J by 0 bases, leaving 9 bases between them. The germline V gene encodes CDR1 MNHNS and CDR2 SASEGT. The CDR3 bases are TGTGCCAGCAGGACAGCTAGCTCCTACGAGCAGTACTTC. It translates to CASRTASSYEQYF.

This clone appeared a few times. The chain employs TRBV6-4 and TRBJ1-1; tentative D call: TRBD1 (5 bases). The CDR3 is made up of 13 amino acids. Germline CDR1 MRHNA, CDR2 SNTAGT. The ends were cut back, 6 bases at V and 5 bases at J, with 13 bases in the middle. CDR3 in amino acids: CASRNQGWTEAFF. The CDR3 DNA sequence: TGTGCCAGCAGGAACCAGGGTTGGACTGAAGCTTTCTTT.

The chain uses TRBV5-1 and TRBJ2-7; D perhaps matches TRBD2 (5 bases). CDR1 is SGHRS, CDR2 YFSETQ, per germline. CDR3 length equals 14 residues. Trimming removed 4 bases at V and 4 bases at J, with 15 bases between. CDR3 region: CASSVDRRGYEQYF. The DNA of the CDR3 is TGCGCCAGCAGCGTGGATCGGCGAGGGTACGAGCAGTACTTC.

This chain connects TRBV28 to TRBJ2-1; TRBD1 is a possible D gene (5 bases). V was shortened by 7 bases and J by 5 bases, with 18 bases between the two germline ends. CDR3 length: 15 residues. Per the germline V gene, CDR1 is MDHEN and CDR2 is SYDVKM. The CDR3: CASKVFPDSNNEQFF. CDR3 in DNA: TGTGCCAGCAAGGTCTTCCCTGACAGTAACAATGAGCAGTTCTTC.

This chain joins TRBV27 and TRBJ2-3; 9 bases fit TRBD2. The CDR3 contains 16 residues. V dropped 5 bases and J dropped 6; count of bases not matched to a gene: 12. Germline V gene data show CDR1 as MNHEY and CDR2 as SMNVEV (reference sequence). In nucleotides, the CDR3 is TGTGCCAGCAGTCCCCGGTCTAGCGGGGTTTTGGATACGCAGTATTTT. This codes for CASSPRSSGVLDTQYF.

This chain uses TRBV18 with TRBJ1-1; perhaps TRBD1 as D (6 bases). This CDR3 is built from 16 residues. CDR1 is KGHSH and CDR2 is LQKENI in the germline V gene. Trimming took off 6 bases at V and 0 bases at J, with 17 bases between the two ends. CDR3 in amino acids: CASSLKRGRLNTEAFF. Written as DNA, the CDR3 is TGTGCCAGCTCCCTAAAGCGGGGGCGATTGAACACTGAAGCTTTCTTT.

This clone appeared once. The rearrangement joins TRBV5-6 to TRBJ2-2, with 7 bases fitting TRBD1. Germline V gene data show CDR1 as SGHDT and CDR2 as YYEEEE. Unmatched junction bases numbered 3, after V lost 2 bases and J lost 2 bases. The CDR3 is made up of 15 amino acids. Written as DNA, the CDR3 is TGTGCCAGCAGCTTTCAGGGGGTCAACACCGGGGAGCTGTTTTTT. This encodes CASSFQGVNTGELFF.